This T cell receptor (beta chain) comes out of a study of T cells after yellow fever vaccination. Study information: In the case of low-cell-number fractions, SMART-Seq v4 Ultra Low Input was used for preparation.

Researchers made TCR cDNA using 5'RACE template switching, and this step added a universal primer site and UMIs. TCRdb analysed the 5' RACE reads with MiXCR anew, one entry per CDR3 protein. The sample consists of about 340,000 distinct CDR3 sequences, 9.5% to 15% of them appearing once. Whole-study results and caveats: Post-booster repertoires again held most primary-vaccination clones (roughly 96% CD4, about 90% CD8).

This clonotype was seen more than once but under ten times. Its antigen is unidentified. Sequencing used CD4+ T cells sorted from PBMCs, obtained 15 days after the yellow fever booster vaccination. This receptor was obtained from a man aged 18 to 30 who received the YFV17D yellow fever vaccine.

In DNA form, the CDR3 reads TGCGCCAGCAGCTTGTTTGGCAGAAGGAACACTGAAGCTTTCTTT. Translating gives CASSLFGRRNTEAFF. This chain uses TRBV5-1 with TRBJ1-1; D is unresolved. Trimming pared 1 base from V and 1 base from J, leaving 11 bases between. This CDR3 region has 15 residues. The germline gives CDR1 SGHRS, CDR2 YFSETQ.